The rows below give T cell receptor beta chains drawn from one sample of a study of graft-versus-host responses after intestinal transplantation. No antigen has been identified for these receptors. Produced via immunoSEQ multiplex PCR; TCRdb's table is partial and in-frame only. The data show around 88,000 clones, 83% seen once. The sequenced sample was unstimulated CD8+ T cells sorted from spleen or lymph node cells, obtained before intestinal transplant. All receptors derive from a human donor who received an intestinal transplant. The CDR3 runs from the conserved cysteine through the conserved F or W. The order of the fields is V gene, clone size, D gene, J gene, CDR3 protein, CDR3 DNA. A D gene is named only where the DNA matches it firmly. Some rows have no size entry. The others give once, few or many, or a class for an expanded clone.

v_gene: TRBV5-1; abundance: .; d_gene: .; j_gene: TRBJ2-3; CDR3aa: CASSLDGDFTDTQYF; CDR3nt: TGCGCCAGCAGCTTGGATGGGGATTTCACAGATACGCAGTATTTT
v_gene: TRBV25-1; abundance: .; d_gene: .; j_gene: TRBJ1-5; CDR3aa: CASSAGTNQPQHF; CDR3nt: TGTGCCAGCAGTGCGGGGACAAATCAGCCCCAGCATTTT
v_gene: TRBV29-1; abundance: .; d_gene: TRBD1; j_gene: TRBJ2-5; CDR3aa: CSVEVIGQEETQYF; CDR3nt: TGCAGCGTTGAAGTCATTGGACAGGAAGAGACCCAGTACTTC
v_gene: TRBV9; abundance: once; d_gene: .; j_gene: TRBJ1-2; CDR3aa: CASSVGGDGNNYGYTF; CDR3nt: TGTGCCAGCAGCGTAGGAGGGGACGGTAATAACTATGGCTACACCTTC
v_gene: TRBV28; abundance: .; d_gene: .; j_gene: TRBJ2-1; CDR3aa: CASSFEGNEQFF; CDR3nt: TGTGCCAGCAGTTTCGAGGGTAATGAGCAGTTCTTC
v_gene: TRBV2; abundance: .; d_gene: .; j_gene: TRBJ2-1; CDR3aa: CASSEAASYNEQFF; CDR3nt: TGTGCCAGCAGTGAAGCTGCCTCCTACAATGAGCAGTTCTTC
v_gene: TRBV7-9; abundance: .; d_gene: .; j_gene: TRBJ2-7; CDR3aa: CASSPSSDPYEQYF; CDR3nt: TGTGCCAGCAGCCCGTCAAGTGATCCCTACGAGCAGTACTTC
v_gene: TRBV4-1; abundance: .; d_gene: .; j_gene: TRBJ2-7; CDR3aa: CASSPRDANYEQYF; CDR3nt: TGCGCCAGCAGCCCCCGGGACGCGAACTACGAGCAGTACTTC
v_gene: TRBV15; abundance: .; d_gene: .; j_gene: TRBJ2-7; CDR3aa: CATSPTGSERDDEQYF; CDR3nt: TGTGCCACCAGCCCAACAGGCTCGGAAAGGGACGACGAGCAGTACTTC
v_gene: TRBV25-1; abundance: once; d_gene: .; j_gene: TRBJ2-7; CDR3aa: CASSGTVSYEQYF; CDR3nt: TGTGCCAGCAGTGGGACAGTTTCCTACGAGCAGTACTTC
v_gene: TRBV6-5; abundance: few; d_gene: .; j_gene: TRBJ1-1; CDR3aa: CASSLQGMNTEAFF; CDR3nt: TGTGCCAGCAGTTTACAGGGCATGAACACTGAAGCTTTCTTT
v_gene: TRBV7-9; abundance: .; d_gene: TRBD1; j_gene: TRBJ1-3; CDR3aa: CASSLRWTGAGNTIYF; CDR3nt: TGTGCCAGCAGCCTACGATGGACAGGGGCCGGAAACACCATATATTTT
v_gene: TRBV5-6; abundance: .; d_gene: .; j_gene: TRBJ1-6; CDR3aa: CASSRPLQGTLHF; CDR3nt: TGTGCCAGCAGCCGACCCCTACAGGGCACCCTCCACTTT
v_gene: TRBV20-1; abundance: .; d_gene: .; j_gene: TRBJ1-2; CDR3aa: CSARDSYGYTF; CDR3nt: TGCAGTGCTAGAGATTCCTATGGCTACACCTTC
v_gene: TRBV6-5; abundance: few; d_gene: .; j_gene: TRBJ2-6; CDR3aa: CASGGSGANVLTF; CDR3nt: TGTGCCAGCGGGGGCTCAGGGGCCAACGTCCTGACTTTC
v_gene: TRBV18; abundance: once; d_gene: TRBD1; j_gene: TRBJ1-1; CDR3aa: CASSPIGGGPINTEAFF; CDR3nt: TGTGCCAGCTCACCAATTGGAGGGGGCCCGATTAACACTGAAGCTTTCTTT
v_gene: TRBV7-9; abundance: .; d_gene: TRBD2; j_gene: TRBJ2-7; CDR3aa: CASSLPGGDEQYF; CDR3nt: TGTGCCAGCAGCTTACCGGGAGGCGACGAGCAGTACTTC
v_gene: TRBV10-3; abundance: .; d_gene: .; j_gene: TRBJ2-1; CDR3aa: CAISEDYNEQFF; CDR3nt: TGTGCCATCAGTGAGGACTACAATGAGCAGTTCTTC
v_gene: TRBV4-1; abundance: .; d_gene: TRBD1; j_gene: TRBJ1-4; CDR3aa: CASSPLRTGGEKLFF; CDR3nt: TGCGCCAGCAGCCCTCTCCGGACAGGGGGAGAAAAACTGTTTTTT
v_gene: TRBV13; abundance: .; d_gene: .; j_gene: TRBJ2-5; CDR3aa: CASGPRSFGGKETQYF; CDR3nt: TGTGCCAGCGGACCACGCTCCTTCGGGGGAAAAGAGACCCAGTACTTC
v_gene: TRBV10-2; abundance: .; d_gene: .; j_gene: TRBJ1-3; CDR3aa: CASSEEAYSGNTIYF; CDR3nt: TGCGCCAGCAGTGAGGAGGCCTACTCTGGAAACACCATATATTTT
v_gene: TRBV6-5; abundance: .; d_gene: TRBD2; j_gene: TRBJ2-5; CDR3aa: CASSYSAGGQETQYF; CDR3nt: TGTGCCAGCAGTTACTCAGCGGGGGGGCAAGAGACCCAGTACTTC
v_gene: TRBV9; abundance: .; d_gene: TRBD2; j_gene: TRBJ2-7; CDR3aa: CASSGTSGYEQYF; CDR3nt: TGTGCCAGCAGCGGGACTAGCGGATACGAGCAGTACTTC
v_gene: TRBV12-5; abundance: .; d_gene: TRBD1; j_gene: TRBJ2-7; CDR3aa: CASGLGDRGPYEQYF; CDR3nt: TGTGCTAGTGGTTTGGGCGACAGGGGGCCCTACGAGCAGTACTTC
v_gene: TRBV5-5; abundance: .; d_gene: TRBD1; j_gene: TRBJ1-2; CDR3aa: CASSFPGQGGYGYTF; CDR3nt: TGTGCCAGCAGCTTTCCGGGACAGGGAGGCTATGGCTACACCTTC
v_gene: TRBV9; abundance: .; d_gene: .; j_gene: TRBJ1-3; CDR3aa: CASSVVWQGGRSSSGNTIYF; CDR3nt: TGTGCCAGCAGCGTAGTGTGGCAGGGTGGCAGGTCAAGCTCTGGAAACACCATATATTTT
v_gene: TRBV7-9; abundance: .; d_gene: TRBD1; j_gene: TRBJ1-5; CDR3aa: CASRNGTGANQPQHF; CDR3nt: TGTGCCAGCAGAAACGGGACAGGGGCTAATCAGCCCCAGCATTTT
v_gene: TRBV4-1; abundance: .; d_gene: .; j_gene: TRBJ2-5; CDR3aa: CASSPIEDSEETQYF; CDR3nt: TGCGCCAGCAGCCCAATCGAGGACAGCGAGGAGACCCAGTACTTC
v_gene: TRBV10-1; abundance: .; d_gene: TRBD1; j_gene: TRBJ2-1; CDR3aa: CASSESGTGRFF; CDR3nt: TGCGCCAGCAGTGAGTCAGGGACAGGGCGGTTCTTC
v_gene: TRBV9; abundance: few; d_gene: TRBD1; j_gene: TRBJ1-2; CDR3aa: CASRGTGIGYTF; CDR3nt: TGTGCCAGCCGGGGGACAGGGATTGGCTACACCTTC
v_gene: TRBV7-6; abundance: .; d_gene: .; j_gene: TRBJ2-3; CDR3aa: CASSLASWASGTDTQYF; CDR3nt: TGTGCCAGCAGCTTAGCTTCATGGGCTAGCGGCACAGATACGCAGTATTTT
v_gene: TRBV14; abundance: .; d_gene: .; j_gene: TRBJ1-2; CDR3aa: CASSRDSDSYGYTF; CDR3nt: TGTGCCAGCAGCCGAGACAGTGACTCCTATGGCTACACCTTC
v_gene: TRBV2; abundance: few; d_gene: .; j_gene: TRBJ1-4; CDR3aa: CASSLRVWALRANEKLFF; CDR3nt: TGTGCCAGCAGTCTCAGGGTTTGGGCCTTGCGTGCTAATGAAAAACTGTTTTTT
v_gene: TRBV29-1; abundance: few; d_gene: .; j_gene: TRBJ2-7; CDR3aa: CSARGSPGEGQYF; CDR3nt: TGCAGCGCCCGGGGGAGTCCAGGGGAGGGGCAGTACTTC
v_gene: TRBV11-2; abundance: .; d_gene: .; j_gene: TRBJ2-7; CDR3aa: CASRGWRDEGTYYEQYF; CDR3nt: TGTGCCAGCAGGGGCTGGCGGGATGAGGGTACCTATTACGAGCAGTACTTC
v_gene: TRBV19; abundance: .; d_gene: .; j_gene: TRBJ1-1; CDR3aa: CASSILSGYTEAFF; CDR3nt: TGTGCCAGTAGTATCTTATCGGGTTACACTGAAGCTTTCTTT
v_gene: TRBV6-1; abundance: .; d_gene: TRBD1; j_gene: TRBJ1-2; CDR3aa: CASSEGGQEHSNYGYTF; CDR3nt: TGTGCCAGCAGTGAAGGGGGACAGGAACACTCTAACTATGGCTACACCTTC
v_gene: TRBV7-4; abundance: .; d_gene: .; j_gene: TRBJ2-6; CDR3aa: CASSLVPGVGANVLTF; CDR3nt: TGTGCCAGCAGCTTAGTCCCAGGGGTCGGGGCCAACGTCCTGACTTTC
v_gene: TRBV10-2; abundance: .; d_gene: .; j_gene: TRBJ2-4; CDR3aa: CASSGWDIQYF; CDR3nt: TGCGCCAGCAGTGGATGGGACATTCAGTACTTC
v_gene: TRBV29-1; abundance: .; d_gene: .; j_gene: TRBJ2-5; CDR3aa: CSVDGSDEETQYF; CDR3nt: TGCAGCGTTGATGGGTCAGACGAAGAGACCCAGTACTTC
v_gene: TRBV7-3; abundance: .; d_gene: TRBD2; j_gene: TRBJ2-3; CDR3aa: CASSPSGGRGDTQYF; CDR3nt: TGTGCCAGCAGCCCCAGCGGGGGGCGGGGAGATACGCAGTATTTT
v_gene: TRBV19; abundance: .; d_gene: TRBD1; j_gene: TRBJ2-7; CDR3aa: CASSIGAGGTYEQYF; CDR3nt: TGTGCCAGTAGTATTGGGGCAGGGGGAACCTACGAGCAGTACTTC
v_gene: TRBV30; abundance: .; d_gene: .; j_gene: TRBJ2-5; CDR3aa: CAWREMLQETQYF; CDR3nt: TGTGCCTGGAGGGAAATGCTCCAAGAGACCCAGTACTTC
v_gene: TRBV11-2; abundance: .; d_gene: TRBD1; j_gene: TRBJ2-7; CDR3aa: CASSPGQSLSSYEQYF; CDR3nt: TGTGCCAGCAGCCCGGGACAGTCTCTGAGCTCCTACGAGCAGTACTTC
v_gene: TRBV5-6; abundance: few; d_gene: .; j_gene: TRBJ1-2; CDR3aa: CASSWGREGYGYTF; CDR3nt: TGTGCCAGCAGCTGGGGGCGGGAAGGCTATGGCTACACCTTC
v_gene: TRBV4-2; abundance: .; d_gene: .; j_gene: TRBJ2-5; CDR3aa: CASSQEGGAIETQYF; CDR3nt: TGTGCCAGCAGCCAAGAGGGGGGGGCCATAGAGACCCAGTACTTC
v_gene: TRBV28; abundance: .; d_gene: TRBD1; j_gene: TRBJ2-5; CDR3aa: CASSSRGRETQYF; CDR3nt: TGTGCCAGCAGTTCCAGGGGGCGAGAGACCCAGTACTTC